The 11 T cell receptor beta chains below come from one sample, sequenced in a study of blood T cell repertoires in COVID-19. Using immunoSEQ multiplex PCR, the repertoire was profiled, and TCRdb retains in-frame clones only, with some absent. The sample lists 260,000 or so clones; roughly 76% were seen once. The sample comprised peripheral blood. Receptors originate from a woman aged 80 or over with COVID-19, enrolled during active disease.

The gene calls are TRBV29-1 and TRBJ1-5; 7 positions agree with TRBD1. The CDR3 contains 13 residues. Germline CDR1 is SQVTM and CDR2 is ANQGSEA. The junction had 7 bases not matched to a gene; V was cut back by 6 bases and J by 5 bases. CDR3 amino acids: CSVRQGGYQPQHF. In DNA, the CDR3 is TGCAGCGTCCGACAGGGAGGATATCAGCCCCAGCATTTT.

The gene calls are TRBV28 and TRBJ1-1; D is possibly TRBD1 (6 bases). Germline V gives CDR1 MDHEN, CDR2 SYDVKM. The CDR3 is made up of 12 amino acids. Trimming stripped 2 bases from V and 9 bases from J, with 10 bases between. The CDR3 sequence is CASSLEGEKAFF. The CDR3 nucleotides are TGTGCCAGCAGTTTAGAGGGGGAAAAAGCTTTCTTT.

The chain employs TRBV18 and TRBJ2-7; 7 bases match TRBD1. The junction had 4 bases not matched to a gene; V was cut back by 2 bases and J by 3 bases. CDR1 KGHSH and CDR2 LQKENI come from the germline V gene. The CDR3 consists of 14 residues. Here the CDR3 DNA reads TGTGCCAGCTCACCAAAAGGGGGCAACTACGAGCAGTACTTC. This translates into CASSPKGGNYEQYF.

CDR3 DNA sequence: TGTGCCAGCAGCTTACTCCACGCGGGGGGCGGGGATACGCAGTATTTT. Protein: CASSLLHAGGGDTQYF. This sequence joins TRBV11-2 and TRBJ2-3; 8 positions match TRBD2. CDR1 SGHAT and CDR2 FQNNGV come from the germline V gene. V lost 2 bases and J lost 6; bases outside the gene matches: 10. This CDR3 spans 16 amino acids.

The chain recombines TRBV28 with TRBJ2-6; TRBD1 aligns across 9 bases. The length of the CDR3 is 16 residues. The V gene's germline CDR1 is MDHEN and CDR2 SYDVKM. Unmatched junction bases numbered 4, after V lost 5 bases and J lost 2 bases. The CDR3 spells CASSNRGPPGANVLTF. CDR3 DNA: TGTGCCAGCAGTAACAGGGGGCCACCTGGGGCCAACGTCCTGACTTTC.

The chain recombines TRBV9 with TRBJ1-3, with no clear D. Trimming removed 1 base from V and 0 bases from J, with 11 bases in between. Germline CDR1 reads SGDLS; CDR2 reads YYNGEE. The CDR3 has 16 residues. The chain's CDR3 is CASSVNQALSGNTIYF. CDR3 coding DNA: TGTGCCAGCAGCGTAAATCAGGCCCTCTCTGGAAACACCATATATTTT.

The chain is built from TRBV6-6 and TRBJ2-4; 10 bases fit TRBD1. Germline trimming cut 6 bases from V and 6 bases from J; bases unmatched to any gene: 5. CDR1 is MNHNY and CDR2 is SVGAGI in the germline V gene (reference sequence). This CDR3 region has 14 residues. CDR3 amino acids: CASSQGQGRNIQYF. CDR3 nucleotides: TGTGCCAGCAGCCAGGGACAGGGGAGAAACATTCAGTACTTC.

The CDR3 sequence: CASSLEFDTQYF. CDR3 DNA sequence: TGCGCCAGCAGCCTAGAATTCGATACGCAGTATTTT. The rearrangement links TRBV5-1 to TRBJ2-3; no reliable D call. Trimming stripped 4 bases from V and 6 bases from J, with 9 bases between. Germline loops: CDR1 SGHRS, CDR2 YFSETQ. CDR3 size: 12 residues.

This chain connects TRBV29-1 to TRBJ2-5; 8 bases fit TRBD2. CDR1 and CDR2 (germline): SQVTM, ANQGSEA. V was clipped by 3 bases and J by 4 bases; unmatched bases: 4. This CDR3 spans 13 amino acids. The CDR3 loop reads CSVDGGDRETQYF. CDR3 nucleotides: TGCAGCGTTGACGGGGGGGACCGAGAGACCCAGTACTTC.

The chain combines TRBV11-2 with TRBJ2-7, with 7 nucleotides matching TRBD1. Trimming removed 4 bases from V and 3 bases from J; junction bases left unmatched: 0. In germline, CDR1 is SGHAT, CDR2 FQNNGV. The CDR3 length is 12 residues. The CDR3 reads CASSWTGYEQYF. CDR3 sequence (DNA): TGTGCCAGCAGCTGGACAGGCTACGAGCAGTACTTC. The full variable domain, with the rest looked up from reference TRBV11-2 and TRBJ2-7, is EAGVAQSPRYKIIEKRQSVAFWCNPISGHATLYWYQQILGQGPKLLIQFQNNGVVDDSQLPKDRFSAERLKGVDSTLKIQPAKLEDSAVYLCASSWTGYEQYFGPGTRLTVT.

The chain uses TRBV27 and TRBJ2-2; tentatively, D is TRBD1 (5 bases). The V gene lost 3 bases and the J gene lost 4 bases, with 15 bases spanning the gap. Germline-derived CDR1 and CDR2 are MNHEY and SMNVEV (reference sequence). CDR3 length: 16 residues. CDR3 in amino acids: CASSFKGFQPTGELFF. CDR3 coding DNA: TGTGCCAGCAGTTTTAAGGGGTTTCAGCCCACCGGGGAGCTGTTTTTT.